Listed below are T cell receptor beta chains from one sample, sequenced in a study of blood T cell repertoires in COVID-19. Sequencing was performed with immunoSEQ multiplex PCR; in TCRdb, only in-frame clones are kept and a portion is missing. The sample lists over 65,000 clones, 70% to 90% occurring once. Sample: peripheral blood. These receptor sequences come from a man older than 75 with COVID-19, enrolled during active disease. Each CDR3 is given with its conserved first and last residue. The order of the fields is D gene, J gene, V gene, clone size, CDR3 protein, CDR3 DNA. The D gene is left open where the match is weak. Size tells how often a clone was seen (once, few, many) or the class of an expanded clone, and some rows leave it out.

TRBD1 TRBJ1-5 TRBV24-1 . CATSSGAWTGTSVNQPQHF TGTGCCACCAGTTCAGGAGCTTGGACAGGGACTAGCGTCAATCAGCCCCAGCATTTT
. TRBJ1-3 TRBV4-1 . CASSQDRSSGNTIYF TGCGCCAGCAGCCAAGATCGGAGCTCTGGAAACACCATATATTTT
. TRBJ2-3 TRBV5-1 . CASSLAGKSPDTQYF TGCGCCAGCAGCTTGGCGGGGAAGTCCCCAGATACGCAGTATTTT
. TRBJ2-5 TRBV2 . CASSEGSGQETQYF TGTGCCAGCAGTGAAGGGTCGGGTCAAGAGACCCAGTACTTC
TRBD1 TRBJ1-5 TRBV7-2 . CASSLGQGAGQPQHF TGTGCCAGCAGCTTAGGACAGGGGGCAGGTCAGCCCCAGCATTTT
TRBD2 TRBJ2-3 TRBV7-2 . CASSFGGGADVGTDTQYF TGTGCCAGCAGCTTCGGCGGGGGGGCTGACGTTGGCACAGATACGCAGTATTTT
. TRBJ2-1 TRBV6-2/TRBV6-3 . CASSYRRGPYNEQFF TGTGCCAGCAGTTATCGGCGGGGGCCCTACAATGAGCAGTTCTTC
TRBD1 TRBJ1-5 TRBV7-2 . CASSLGTGYGDQPQHF TGTGCCAGCAGCCTAGGGACAGGGTACGGGGATCAGCCCCAGCATTTT
TRBD1 TRBJ2-3 TRBV24-1 once CATSDPPSSRQGRTQYF TGTGCCACCAGTGATCCCCCTAGCTCTAGACAGGGCCGTACGCAGTATTTT
TRBD1 TRBJ2-7 TRBV28 . CASSLLPGQGALEQYF TGTGCCAGCAGTCTCCTCCCAGGACAGGGGGCTCTCGAGCAGTACTTC
. TRBJ1-2 TRBV24-1 . CATSDSDGGPNYGYTF TGTGCCACCAGTGATTCGGACGGGGGGCCGAACTATGGCTACACCTTC
. TRBJ2-3 TRBV10-2 once CASSELGTTDTQYF TGCGCCAGCAGTGAGCTGGGCACCACAGATACGCAGTATTTT
TRBD1 TRBJ2-1 TRBV7-2 . CASSPGQLYNEQFF TGTGCCAGCAGCCCGGGACAGCTTTACAATGAGCAGTTCTTC